This T cell receptor (beta chain) came from a study of T cell responses to AZD1222 COVID-19 vaccine. Sequenced by immunoSEQ multiplex PCR; TCRdb stores in-frame clones only, minus some. The sample holds around 81,000 clones, about 82% seen once. The source of this sequence is an adult in good health. The source material was peripheral blood, sampled on day 0 of AZD1222 vaccination.

The CDR3 region is CASSLRGQYRGLNTEAFF. For the CDR3, the DNA is TGTGCCAGCAGCTTAAGGGGGCAATATAGGGGGTTGAACACTGAAGCTTTCTTT. The rearrangement uses TRBV11-2 and TRBJ1-1; 7 bases are a match to TRBD1. CDR1 and CDR2 (germline): SGHAT, FQNNGV. The ends lost 2 bases at V and 0 bases at J; junction bases unmatched: 12. The CDR3 is made up of 18 amino acids.